The 32 T cell receptor beta chains presented below share a single source sample, sequenced in a study of cytomegalovirus exposure and HLA in healthy donors. PCR used 60 Vbeta primers and 13 Jbeta primers. TCRdb keeps only in-frame clones here, not all; method: immunoSEQ multiplex PCR. Of some 93,000 clones in the sample, approximately 80% were seen once. Sequencing used PBMCs. These receptors originate from a man over 45 in good health and CMV-seronegative.

V and J are TRBV30 and TRBJ1-2, with D tentatively TRBD1 (6 bases). From germline, CDR1 is GTSNPN and CDR2 SVGIG (reference sequence). Between the trimmed V and J ends, which lost 1 base and 4 bases, there was a span of 13 bases. This CDR3 comprises 14 residues. CDR3: CAWSGDRTAYGYTF. Here the CDR3 DNA reads TGTGCCTGGAGTGGCGACAGGACTGCCTATGGCTACACCTTC.

The V and J genes are TRBV19 and TRBJ1-5, with TRBD1 identical over 9 bases. The CDR3 extends over 13 amino acids. Germline V gives CDR1 LNHDA, CDR2 SQIVND (reference sequence). J was trimmed by 4 bases and V by 6 bases; bases with no gene match: 1. The CDR3 bases are TGTGCCAGTAGGGGGACAGGGAATCAGCCCCAGCATTTT. As protein: CASRGTGNQPQHF.

The chain links TRBV5-1 to TRBJ2-2; D is undetermined. Germline CDR1 SGHRS, CDR2 YFSETQ. The CDR3 contains 14 residues. The V gene lost 0 bases and the J gene lost 6 bases, with 9 bases spanning the gap. This CDR3 is CASSLAGRPGELFF. The CDR3 DNA reads as TGCGCCAGCAGCTTGGCTGGCAGGCCCGGGGAGCTGTTTTTT.

This chain uses TRBV29-1 with TRBJ1-1; D may be TRBD1 (5 bases). The V end was cut by 7 bases, the J end by 8 bases, with 17 bases between. This CDR3 spans 12 amino acids. Germline loops: CDR1 SQVTM, CDR2 ANQGSEA. This CDR3 reads CSAEIWGGEAFF. CDR3 nucleotides: TGCAGCGCCGAAATTTGGGGGGGGGAAGCTTTCTTT.

The rearrangement uses TRBV2 and TRBJ2-7, with D possibly TRBD2 on 6 matching bases. Germline CDR1 SNHLY, CDR2 FYNNEI. The V end was cut by 8 bases, the J end by 1 base, with 9 bases between. The length of the CDR3 is 12 residues. The CDR3 nucleotides are TGTGCCAGCGGGACTTTTTCCTACGAGCAGTACTTC. Translating gives CASGTFSYEQYF. The complete variable domain, with remaining parts taken from reference TRBV2 and TRBJ2-7, reads EPEVTQTPSHQVTQMGQEVILRCVPISNHLYFYWYRQILGQKVEFLVSFYNNEISEKSEIFDDQFSVERPDGSNFTLKIRSTKLEDSAMYFCASGTFSYEQYFGPGTRLTVT.

This clone was observed a single time. This rearrangement joins TRBV7-3 to TRBJ2-1; a possible D gene is TRBD1 (5 bases). The V gene's germline CDR1 is SGHTA and CDR2 FQGTGA. The CDR3 sequence is 13 residues long. V gave up 8 bases and J gave up 7 bases, with 15 bases separating them. The DNA for the CDR3 is TGTGCCAGCGGGGCCCAACCAGGGAATGAGCAGTTCTTC. Its protein product is CASGAQPGNEQFF. The full variable domain, its missing parts supplied by reference TRBV7-3 and TRBJ2-1, is GAGVSQTPSNKVTEKGKYVELRCDPISGHTALYWYRQSLGQGPEFLIYFQGTGAADDSGLPNDRFFAVRPEGSVSTLKIQRTERGDSAVYLCASGAQPGNEQFFGPGTRLTVL.

This clone has a single count. The V call is TRBV6-1, the J call TRBJ2-3; 8 nucleotides match TRBD2. Trimming at V came to 8 bases and at J to 4 bases, leaving 5 bases not matched to a gene. The CDR3 runs to 13 residues. The germline V gene encodes CDR1 MNHNS and CDR2 SASEGT. CDR3 sequence reads: CASGSSGADTQYF. CDR3 nucleotide sequence: TGTGCCAGCGGGAGTAGCGGGGCAGATACGCAGTATTTT.

The chain couples TRBV5-6 to TRBJ2-7, with a possible D match to TRBD2 (6 bases). V lost 3 bases and J lost 4, with 8 bases in between. Per the germline V gene, CDR1 is SGHDT and CDR2 is YYEEEE. This CDR3 comprises 12 residues. CDR3 residues: CASSSGGYEQYF. The CDR3 region has the DNA TGTGCCAGCAGCTCCGGGGGTTACGAGCAGTACTTC.

The genes are TRBV11-2 and TRBJ1-1, with 11 bases that match TRBD1. V shed 6 bases and J 7 bases; nucleotides not matched to a gene: 16. Germline CDR1 is SGHAT and CDR2 is FQNNGV. The CDR3 loop spans 17 amino acids. CDR3 residues: CASRPLRDRGREGEAFF. Written as DNA, the CDR3 is TGTGCCAGCAGGCCACTCCGGGACAGGGGGAGGGAGGGTGAAGCTTTCTTT.

This clone occurred a few times. This chain uses TRBV15 with TRBJ2-2; D is unresolved. This CDR3 spans 15 amino acids. With 0 bases removed from V and 3 bases from J, the gap between germline ends came to 8 bases. Germline CDR1 is LNHNV and CDR2 is YYDKDF (reference sequence). In nucleotides, the CDR3 is TGTGCCACCAGCAGAGATAGATTTGACACCGGGGAGCTGTTTTTT. Residues: CATSRDRFDTGELFF.

This rearrangement joins TRBV30 to TRBJ2-1; tentative D call: TRBD2 (5 bases). CDR1 is GTSNPN and CDR2 is SVGIG in the germline V gene (reference sequence). The ends were cut back, 0 bases at V and 5 bases at J, with 14 bases in the middle. The CDR3 is 15 amino acids. The CDR3 sequence is CAWSVDSILNNEQFF. The CDR3 DNA is TGTGCCTGGAGTGTGGACTCCATACTAAACAATGAGCAGTTCTTC.

The chain joins TRBV7-9 to TRBJ2-7; tentative D call: TRBD2 (6 bases). Germline CDR1 SEHNR, CDR2 FQNEAQ (reference sequence). This CDR3 is built from 15 residues. V shed 2 bases and J shed 3 bases, with 14 bases lying between them. The CDR3 here is CASSLSPGSNYEQYF. The CDR3 DNA sequence: TGTGCCAGCAGCTTATCGCCCGGGAGTAACTACGAGCAGTACTTC. The entire variable domain, with the rest obtained from reference TRBV7-9 and TRBJ2-7, is as follows: DTGVSQNPRHKITKRGQNVTFRCDPISEHNRLYWYRQTLGQGPEFLTYFQNEAQLEKSRLLSDRFSAERPKGSFSTLEIQRTEQGDSAMYLCASSLSPGSNYEQYFGPGTRLTVT.

The rearrangement links TRBV28 to TRBJ2-7; 12 bases are shared with TRBD2. Trimming removed 7 bases from V and 6 bases from J; junction bases left unmatched: 19. The germline V gene encodes CDR1 MDHEN and CDR2 SYDVKM. The CDR3 extends over 18 amino acids. CDR3 nucleotide sequence: TGTGCCAGCACAGCGACTAGCGGGAGTCTCTTTACCAACTTCGAGCAGTACTTC. Amino acids: CASTATSGSLFTNFEQYF.

The J gene is TRBJ2-3, the V gene TRBV5-1; 8 bases agree with TRBD2. The germline gives CDR1 SGHRS, CDR2 YFSETQ. This CDR3 has 16 amino acids. With 4 bases clipped from V and 0 bases from J, the junction kept 7 bases outside the gene matches. CDR3 sequence: CASSIGVAGSTDTQYF. CDR3 bases: TGCGCCAGCAGCATCGGGGTAGCGGGGAGCACAGATACGCAGTATTTT.

The chain joins TRBV5-8 to TRBJ2-1; 7 nucleotides match TRBD1. V was pared by 6 bases and J by 7 bases, with 7 bases of the junction left unmatched. This CDR3 comprises 13 residues. Germline loops: CDR1 SGHTS, CDR2 YDEGEE. The chain's CDR3 is CASTRDRVNEQFF. The CDR3 nucleotides are TGTGCCAGCACCCGCGACAGGGTGAATGAGCAGTTCTTC.

The genes are TRBV27 and TRBJ2-5, with D possibly TRBD1 on 6 matching bases. CDR1 and CDR2 from the germline V gene are MNHEY and SMNVEV (reference sequence). V dropped 0 bases and J dropped 4 bases, with 12 bases sitting between them. CDR3 length: 15 residues. The CDR3 nucleotides are TGTGCCAGCAGTTTATCGGGGGCAAACCGAGAGACCCAGTACTTC. Translated, it gives CASSLSGANRETQYF.

To note about this clone: The junction does not match germline at one end; this may be a read error. V gene TRBV4-2 combines with J gene TRBJ2-1; D gene ambiguous. Germline CDR1 LGHNA, CDR2 YNFKEQ. The length of the CDR3 is 15 residues. The CDR3 is CASSQEPHSNNEQFF. CDR3 sequence (DNA): TGTGCCAGCAGCCAAGAACCTCACTCCAACAATGAGCAGTTCTTC.

In the case of this clone: Germline and junction disagree at one end, which may indicate a read error. V is TRBV7-9 and J is TRBJ1-5; 8 bases align to TRBD1. Germline assignment: CDR1 SEHNR and CDR2 FQNEAQ (reference sequence). The CDR3 runs to 17 residues. CDR3 residues: CSSTSYRTGSSNQPQHF. The CDR3 nucleotides are TGTTCCAGCACCTCATACCGGACAGGGAGTAGCAATCAGCCCCAGCATTTT.

V is TRBV30 and J is TRBJ1-2, with unresolved D. The germline V gene has CDR1 GTSNPN and CDR2 SVGIG (reference sequence). The CDR3 covers 12 residues. Trimming cost V 5 bases and J 4 bases, with 11 bases left between them. CDR3 in DNA: TGTGCCTGGTCGTGGCGGTTCTATGGCTACACCTTC. Translation gives CAWSWRFYGYTF.

This chain links TRBV5-1 with TRBJ2-5, with 14 bases matching TRBD2. The CDR3 has 16 amino acids. Trimming at V came to 0 bases and at J to 4 bases, leaving 2 bases not matched to a gene. The germline V gene has CDR1 SGHRS and CDR2 YFSETQ. CDR3 protein: CASSLAGTSGRETQYF. CDR3 DNA: TGCGCCAGCAGCTTGGCGGGGACTAGCGGGAGAGAGACCCAGTACTTC.

Points on this clone: The sample has other DNA sequences that encode this CDR3 too. The gene calls are TRBV4-3 and TRBJ2-7; 11 bases agree with TRBD2. Per germline, CDR1 LGHNA and CDR2 YSLEER. After removal of 2 bases from V and 0 bases from J, the junction contained 9 bases not matched to a gene. This CDR3 region has 18 residues. The CDR3 sequence: CASSQQVATSGSSYEQYF. In DNA form, the CDR3 reads TGCGCCAGCAGCCAACAGGTGGCTACTAGCGGGAGCTCCTACGAGCAGTACTTC.

The chain is built from TRBV15 and TRBJ2-1; no reliable D call. This CDR3 region has 13 residues. V was shortened by 0 bases and J by 7 bases, with 7 bases between the two germline ends. In germline, CDR1 is LNHNV, CDR2 YYDKDF (reference sequence). The CDR3 reads CATSRDSENEQFF. The CDR3 DNA reads as TGTGCCACCAGCAGAGATTCCGAGAATGAGCAGTTCTTC.

The rearrangement links TRBV27 to TRBJ2-5; D unresolved. CDR1 is MNHEY and CDR2 is SMNVEV in the germline V gene (reference sequence). The CDR3 has 13 residues. Trimming shortened V by 6 bases and J by 3 bases, and 11 bases separated the two germline ends. The CDR3 region is CASSPMIKETQYF. The CDR3 DNA is TGTGCCAGCAGCCCTATGATCAAAGAGACCCAGTACTTC.

This clone was counted a single time. This chain's CDR3 is CASSLASPGQGTDTQYF. DNA for the CDR3: TGCGCCAGCAGCTTGGCTTCTCCGGGACAGGGGACAGATACGCAGTATTTT. This chain connects TRBV5-1 to TRBJ2-3; 10 bases fit TRBD1. V lost 0 bases, J lost 3 bases, and 7 bases stayed unmatched. This CDR3 comprises 17 residues. Germline CDR1 and CDR2: SGHRS and YFSETQ.

J is TRBJ1-1 and V is TRBV5-1, with D tentatively TRBD1 (5 bases). CDR1 and CDR2 from the germline V gene are SGHRS and YFSETQ. The CDR3 consists of 14 residues. Trimming stripped 2 bases from V and 1 base from J, with 9 bases between. The CDR3 DNA is TGCGCCAGCAGCTTCTACGACAGGAACACTGAAGCTTTCTTT. Amino acid sequence: CASSFYDRNTEAFF.

V is TRBV28 and J is TRBJ2-1, with D perhaps TRBD2 (6 bases). CDR3 length: 14 residues. The V gene lost 5 bases and the J gene lost 8 bases, with 16 bases spanning the gap. The V gene's germline CDR1 is MDHEN and CDR2 SYDVKM. In nucleotides, the CDR3 is TGTGCCAGCAGTAACAGGAGACTAGACCATGAGCAGTTCTTC. It codes for CASSNRRLDHEQFF. The full variable domain, with the rest looked up from reference TRBV28 and TRBJ2-1, is DVKVTQSSRYLVKRTGEKVFLECVQDMDHENMFWYRQDPGLGLRLIYFSYDVKMKEKGDIPEGYSVSREKKERFSLILESASTNQTSMYLCASSNRRLDHEQFFGPGTRLTVL.

Many counts were recorded for this clone. J is TRBJ2-7 and V is TRBV18; D possibly corresponds to TRBD2 (5 bases). The V and J ends lost 2 bases and 4 bases respectively, with 12 bases between them. CDR1 KGHSH and CDR2 LQKENI come from the germline V gene. The CDR3 is made up of 14 amino acids. The CDR3 region is CASSPRADTYEQYF. The CDR3 DNA sequence: TGTGCCAGCTCACCAAGAGCGGATACTTACGAGCAGTACTTC.

This chain uses TRBV7-2 with TRBJ1-4, with D unclear. This CDR3 has 15 residues. Trimming removed 5 bases at V and 4 bases at J, with 14 bases between. The germline CDR1 and CDR2 sequences are SGHTA and FQGNSA. The CDR3 DNA reads as TGTGCCAGCAGCCGAGGGATGGCCTTTAATGAAAAACTGTTTTTT. Residues: CASSRGMAFNEKLFF.

The chain has TRBV7-9 and TRBJ2-5; TRBD2 matches 15 bases. Germline trimming cut 5 bases from V and 2 bases from J; bases unmatched to any gene: 3. In germline, CDR1 is SEHNR, CDR2 FQNEAQ (reference sequence). CDR3 length: 16 residues. The CDR3 sequence: CASSLGLAGGQETQYF. CDR3 sequence (DNA): TGTGCCAGCAGCCTCGGACTAGCGGGAGGGCAAGAGACCCAGTACTTC.

The chain links TRBV12-5 to TRBJ2-5, with 9 bases matching TRBD2. Germline values: CDR1 LGHNT, CDR2 FRNRAP. The trim removed 4 bases at V and 4 bases at J, leaving 13 bases unmatched. This CDR3 region has 17 residues. CDR3 DNA: TGTGCTAGTGGTTCTTGGCGGGGGGGACTGGGCACAGAGACCCAGTACTTC. Its translation: CASGSWRGGLGTETQYF.

This clone was counted between two and nine times. V gene TRBV10-3 combines with J gene TRBJ2-7; 16 nucleotides agree with TRBD2. CDR3 length equals 16 residues. CDR1 ENHRY and CDR2 SYGVKD come from the germline V gene. Trimming removed 6 bases from V and 9 bases from J; junction bases left unmatched: 11. The CDR3 DNA sequence: TGTGCCATCAGCGGGACTAGCGGGAGGGCCGGTCCACGGCAGTACTTC. Translation: CAISGTSGRAGPRQYF.

The chain is built from TRBV15 and TRBJ2-4; 8 bases match TRBD1. Germline CDR1 and CDR2: LNHNV and YYDKDF (reference sequence). This CDR3 region has 15 residues. J gave up 5 bases and V 3 bases, and 6 bases lay outside the gene matches. The CDR3 loop is CATSSRQGPENIQYF. The CDR3 DNA reads TGTGCCACCAGCAGCCGACAGGGGCCCGAAAACATTCAGTACTTC.